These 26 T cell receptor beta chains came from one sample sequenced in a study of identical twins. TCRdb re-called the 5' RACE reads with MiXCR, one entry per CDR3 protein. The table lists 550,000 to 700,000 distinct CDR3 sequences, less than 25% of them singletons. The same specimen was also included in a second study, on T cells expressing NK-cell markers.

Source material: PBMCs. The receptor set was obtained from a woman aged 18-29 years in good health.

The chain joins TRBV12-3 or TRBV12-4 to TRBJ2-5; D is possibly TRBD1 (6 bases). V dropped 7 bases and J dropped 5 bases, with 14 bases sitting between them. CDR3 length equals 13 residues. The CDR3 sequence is CASNLRGMETQYF. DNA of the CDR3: TGTGCCAGCAACCTCAGGGGCATGGAGACCCAGTACTTC.

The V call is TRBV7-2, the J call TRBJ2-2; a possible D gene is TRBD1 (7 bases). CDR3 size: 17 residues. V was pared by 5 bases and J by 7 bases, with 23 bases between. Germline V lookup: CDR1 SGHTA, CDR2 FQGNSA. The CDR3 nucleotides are TGTGCCAGCAGCCTCCGGCCAGGGGGAGCGGGTGTCGGGGAGCTGTTTTTT. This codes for CASSLRPGGAGVGELFF.

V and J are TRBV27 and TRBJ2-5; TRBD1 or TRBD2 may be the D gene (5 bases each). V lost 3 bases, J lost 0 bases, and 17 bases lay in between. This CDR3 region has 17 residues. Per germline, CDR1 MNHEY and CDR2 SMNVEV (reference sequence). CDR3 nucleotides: TGTGCCAGCAGTTTCTCTGGGGACCTGAGCCACCAAGAGACCCAGTACTTC. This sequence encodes CASSFSGDLSHQETQYF.

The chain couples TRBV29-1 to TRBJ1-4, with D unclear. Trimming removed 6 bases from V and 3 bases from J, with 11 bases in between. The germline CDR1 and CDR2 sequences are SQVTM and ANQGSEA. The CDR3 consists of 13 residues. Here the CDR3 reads CSVTPAPNEKLFF. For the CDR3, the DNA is TGCAGCGTCACCCCGGCCCCTAATGAAAAACTGTTTTTT. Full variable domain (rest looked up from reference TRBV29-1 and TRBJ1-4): SAVISQKPSRDICQRGTSLTIQCQVDSQVTMMFWYRQQPGQSLTLIATANQGSEATYESGFVIDKFPISRPNLTFSTLTVSNMSPEDSSIYLCSVTPAPNEKLFFGSGTQLSVL.

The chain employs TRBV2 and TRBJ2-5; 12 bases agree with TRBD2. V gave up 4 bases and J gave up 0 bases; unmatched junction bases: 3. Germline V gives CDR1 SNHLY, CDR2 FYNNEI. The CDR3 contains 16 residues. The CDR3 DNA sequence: TGTGCCAGCAGTGGAGGACTAGCGGGGTACCAAGAGACCCAGTACTTC. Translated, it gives CASSGGLAGYQETQYF.

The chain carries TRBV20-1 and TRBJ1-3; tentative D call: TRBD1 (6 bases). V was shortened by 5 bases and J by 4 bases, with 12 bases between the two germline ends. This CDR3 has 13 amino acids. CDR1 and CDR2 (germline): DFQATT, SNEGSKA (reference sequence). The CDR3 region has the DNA TGCAGTGCTTTTCCCGGGACAGGAAACACCATATATTTT. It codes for CSAFPGTGNTIYF.

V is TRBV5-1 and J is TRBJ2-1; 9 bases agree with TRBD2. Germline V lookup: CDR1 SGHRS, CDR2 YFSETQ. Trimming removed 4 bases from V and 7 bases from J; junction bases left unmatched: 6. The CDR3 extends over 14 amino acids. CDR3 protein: CASSDGLAWNEQFF. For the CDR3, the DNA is TGCGCCAGCAGCGACGGACTAGCGTGGAATGAGCAGTTCTTC.

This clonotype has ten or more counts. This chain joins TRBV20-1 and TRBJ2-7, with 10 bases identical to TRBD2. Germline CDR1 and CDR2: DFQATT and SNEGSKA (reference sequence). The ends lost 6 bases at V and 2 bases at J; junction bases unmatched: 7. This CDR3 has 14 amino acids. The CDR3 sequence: CSASLAGGAYEQYF. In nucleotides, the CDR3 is TGCAGTGCGTCTTTAGCGGGGGGAGCCTACGAGCAGTACTTC.

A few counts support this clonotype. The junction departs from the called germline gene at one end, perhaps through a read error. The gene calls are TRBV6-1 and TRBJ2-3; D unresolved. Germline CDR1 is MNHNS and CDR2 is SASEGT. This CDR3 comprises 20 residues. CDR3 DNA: TGTGCCAGCAGTCAAGCTCTTTACGAAATAAGACCCGCTAGCACAGATACGCAGTATTTT. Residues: CASSQALYEIRPASTDTQYF.

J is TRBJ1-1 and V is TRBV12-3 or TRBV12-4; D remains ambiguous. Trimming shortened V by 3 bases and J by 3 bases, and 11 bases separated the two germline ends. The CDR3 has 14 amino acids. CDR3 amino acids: CASSFRQYDTEAFF. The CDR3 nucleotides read TGTGCCAGCAGTTTCAGGCAGTACGACACTGAAGCTTTCTTT.

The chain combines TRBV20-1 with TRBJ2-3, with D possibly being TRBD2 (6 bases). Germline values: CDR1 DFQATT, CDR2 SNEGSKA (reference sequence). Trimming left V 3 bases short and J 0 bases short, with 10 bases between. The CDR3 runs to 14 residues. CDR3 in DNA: TGCAGTGCTAGCCAGACTAGGAGCACAGATACGCAGTATTTT. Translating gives CSASQTRSTDTQYF.

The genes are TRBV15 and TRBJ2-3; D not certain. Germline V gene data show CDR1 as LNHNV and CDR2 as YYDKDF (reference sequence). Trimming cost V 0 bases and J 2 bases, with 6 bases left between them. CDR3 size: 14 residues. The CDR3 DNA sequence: TGTGCCACCAGCAGAGATTACACCACAGATACGCAGTATTTT. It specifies CATSRDYTTDTQYF.

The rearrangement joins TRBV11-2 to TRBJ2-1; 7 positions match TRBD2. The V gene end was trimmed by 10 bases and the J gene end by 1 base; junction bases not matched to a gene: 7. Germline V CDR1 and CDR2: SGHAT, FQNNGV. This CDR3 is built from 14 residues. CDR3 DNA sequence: TGTGCCACTTCTCGGCGGGAGTCCTACAATGAGCAGTTCTTC. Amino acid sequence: CATSRRESYNEQFF.

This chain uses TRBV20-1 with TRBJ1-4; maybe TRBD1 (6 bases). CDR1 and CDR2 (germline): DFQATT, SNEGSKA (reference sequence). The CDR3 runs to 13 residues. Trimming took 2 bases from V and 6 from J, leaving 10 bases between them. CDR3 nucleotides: TGCAGTGCTAGAAGACAGGTCGATGAAAAACTGTTTTTT. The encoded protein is CSARRQVDEKLFF.

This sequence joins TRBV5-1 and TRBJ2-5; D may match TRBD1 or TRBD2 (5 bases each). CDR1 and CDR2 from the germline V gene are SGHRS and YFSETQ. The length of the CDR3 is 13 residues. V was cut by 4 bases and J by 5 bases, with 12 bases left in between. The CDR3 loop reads CASSRDPPETQYF. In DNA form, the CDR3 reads TGCGCCAGCAGCCGGGACCCCCCTGAGACCCAGTACTTC.

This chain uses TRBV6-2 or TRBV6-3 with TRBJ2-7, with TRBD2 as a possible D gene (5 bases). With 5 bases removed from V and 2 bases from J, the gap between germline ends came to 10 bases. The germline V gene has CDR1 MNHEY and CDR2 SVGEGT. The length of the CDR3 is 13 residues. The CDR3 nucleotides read TGTGCCAGCAGTGCGGGCTGGACCTACGAGCAGTACTTC. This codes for CASSAGWTYEQYF.

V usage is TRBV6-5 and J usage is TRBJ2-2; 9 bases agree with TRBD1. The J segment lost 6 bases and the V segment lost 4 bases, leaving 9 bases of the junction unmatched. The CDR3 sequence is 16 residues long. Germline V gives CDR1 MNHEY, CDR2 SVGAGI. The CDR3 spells CASSSPRDRVSGELFF. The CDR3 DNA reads TGTGCCAGCAGTTCACCCCGGGACAGGGTTTCCGGGGAGCTGTTTTTT.

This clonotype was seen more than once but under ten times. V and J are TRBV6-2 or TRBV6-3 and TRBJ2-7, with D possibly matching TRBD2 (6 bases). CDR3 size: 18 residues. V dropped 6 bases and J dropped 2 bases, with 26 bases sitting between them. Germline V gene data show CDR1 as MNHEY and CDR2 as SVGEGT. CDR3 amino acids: CASSWEERVTVMPYEQYF. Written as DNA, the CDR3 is TGTGCCAGCAGCTGGGAAGAGCGGGTCACGGTAATGCCCTACGAGCAGTACTTC.

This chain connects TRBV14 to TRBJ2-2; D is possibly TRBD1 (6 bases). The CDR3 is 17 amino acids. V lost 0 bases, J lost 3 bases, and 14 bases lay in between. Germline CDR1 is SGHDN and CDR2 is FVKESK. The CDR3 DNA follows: TGTGCCAGCAGCCAAGACGGCAGGGGAAGGCACACCGGGGAGCTGTTTTTT. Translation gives CASSQDGRGRHTGELFF.

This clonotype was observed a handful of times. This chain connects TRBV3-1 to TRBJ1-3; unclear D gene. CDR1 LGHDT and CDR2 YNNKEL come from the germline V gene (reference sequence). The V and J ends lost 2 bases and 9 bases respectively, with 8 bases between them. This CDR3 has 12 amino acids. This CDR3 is CASSQYVGTIYF. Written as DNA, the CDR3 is TGTGCCAGCAGCCAATACGTCGGCACCATATATTTT.

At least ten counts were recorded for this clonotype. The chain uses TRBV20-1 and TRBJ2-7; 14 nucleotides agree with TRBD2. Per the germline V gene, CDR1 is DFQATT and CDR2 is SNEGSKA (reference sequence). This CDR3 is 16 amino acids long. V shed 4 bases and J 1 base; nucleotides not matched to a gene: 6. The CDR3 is CSAKGTSGSQSYEQYF. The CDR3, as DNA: TGCAGTGCTAAAGGGACTAGCGGGAGCCAGTCCTACGAGCAGTACTTC.

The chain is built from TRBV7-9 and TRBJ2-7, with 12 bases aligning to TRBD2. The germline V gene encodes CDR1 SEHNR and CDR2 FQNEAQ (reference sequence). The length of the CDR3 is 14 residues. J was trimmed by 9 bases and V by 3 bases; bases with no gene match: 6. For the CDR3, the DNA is TGTGCCAGCAGCTTTACTAGCGGGGGGAAACGGCAGTACTTC. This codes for CASSFTSGGKRQYF.

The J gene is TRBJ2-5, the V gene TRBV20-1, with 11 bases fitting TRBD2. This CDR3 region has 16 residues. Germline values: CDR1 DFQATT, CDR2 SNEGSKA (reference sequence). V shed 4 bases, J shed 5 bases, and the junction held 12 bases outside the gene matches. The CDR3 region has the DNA TGCAGTGCTAACCAGACTAGCGGGACCTATGTTGAGACCCAGTACTTC. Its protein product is CSANQTSGTYVETQYF.

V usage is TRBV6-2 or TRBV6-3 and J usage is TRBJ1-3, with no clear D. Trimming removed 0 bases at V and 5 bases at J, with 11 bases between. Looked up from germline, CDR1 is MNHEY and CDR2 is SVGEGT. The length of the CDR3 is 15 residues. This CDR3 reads CASSYSDGVRNTIYF. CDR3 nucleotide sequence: TGTGCCAGCAGTTACTCGGATGGGGTCCGAAACACCATATATTTT.

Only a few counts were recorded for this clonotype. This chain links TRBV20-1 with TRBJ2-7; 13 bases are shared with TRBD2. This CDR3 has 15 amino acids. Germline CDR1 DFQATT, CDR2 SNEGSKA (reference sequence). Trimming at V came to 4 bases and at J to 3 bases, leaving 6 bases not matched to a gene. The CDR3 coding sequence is TGCAGTGCTAAAGGACTAGCGGGAGTCCACTACGAGCAGTACTTC. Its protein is CSAKGLAGVHYEQYF.

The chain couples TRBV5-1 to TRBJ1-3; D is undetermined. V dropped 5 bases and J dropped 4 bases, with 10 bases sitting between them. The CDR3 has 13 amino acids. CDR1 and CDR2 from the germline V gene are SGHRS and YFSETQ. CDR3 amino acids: CASSWGVGNTIYF. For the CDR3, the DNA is TGCGCCAGCAGTTGGGGAGTCGGAAACACCATATATTTT.